The text below deals with one TCR beta chain. The antigen is unknown. Sequencing was performed with immunoSEQ multiplex PCR; in TCRdb, only in-frame clones are kept and a portion is missing. Altogether 30,000 to 40,000 clones are present, approximately 76% being singletons, with the ten largest covering about 12%. The data were obtained in a study of vaccination effects on CD4 cells after COVID-19. Points from the study as a whole: Few convalescent patients and no early post-infection timepoints were included in the study. Researchers report that only 1 of 255 vaccine-induced clones in healthy vaccinees cross-reacted with common cold coronaviruses.

The CDR3 is made up of 15 amino acids. Per germline, CDR1 KGHSH and CDR2 LQKENI. V was cut by 0 bases and J by 1 base, with 7 bases left in between. Peptide-pool stimulation followed by sequencing identified expanded antigen-specific CD4+ clonotypes in the ViraFEST assay. The culture ran for 10 days, and then CD4+ T cells were isolated. Each participant was administered two doses of either the BNT162b2 or the mRNA-1273 vaccine. Supplemented with roughly 9.6 IU/ml IL-2 and about 10 ug/ml peptides, a few million PBMC per well were kept in culture. Sequencing used CD4+ T cells from PBMCs cultured with HCoV-229E spike peptides, obtained after COVID-19 vaccination. The chain links TRBV18 to TRBJ1-3; D is ambiguous. This receptor was taken from a human donor who received a COVID-19 vaccine. The CDR3 here is CASSPPSGSGNTIYF. In DNA, the CDR3 is TGTGCCAGCTCACCACCAAGTGGATCTGGAAACACCATATATTTT.